The rows below give T cell receptor beta chains drawn from one sample of a study of shared clonotypes between healthy human individuals. TCRdb's copy holds only in-frame clones and misses some; the assay was immunoSEQ multiplex PCR. The sample carries fewer than 600,000 clones, around 77% recorded once. Sequenced input: PBMCs. The origin of the receptors is a middle-aged woman in good health. Some clones in this sample may be carry-over from other donors' samples. CDR3s include the opening cysteine and the closing phenylalanine or tryptophan. D genes are given only for firm matches. Clone sizes are given selectively: once, few, many, or a class where the clone is expanded.

V gene	J gene	clone size	D gene	CDR3 protein	CDR3 DNA
TRBV2	TRBJ2-1	.	.	CASNRERNNEQFF	TGTGCCAGCAACCGGGAGAGGAACAATGAGCAGTTCTTC
TRBV28	TRBJ2-1	.	.	CASSFETEQFF	TGTGCCAGCAGTTTCGAGACAGAGCAGTTCTTC
TRBV7-2	TRBJ2-7	many	TRBD1	CASSPTAGTGREQYF	TGTGCCAGCAGCCCAACAGCCGGGACAGGGCGCGAGCAGTACTTC
TRBV29-1	TRBJ2-6	.	.	CSAVDSGANVLTF	TGCAGCGCTGTAGACTCTGGGGCCAACGTCCTGACTTTC
TRBV6-5	TRBJ2-7	once	.	CASSYKVEQYF	TGTGCCAGCAGCTATAAGGTCGAGCAGTACTTC
TRBV7-2	TRBJ2-2	many	.	CASSLGSNGELFF	TGTGCCAGCAGCTTAGGGTCAAACGGGGAGCTGTTTTTT
TRBV6-1	TRBJ1-5	few	.	CASSDEGLGYQPQHF	TGTGCCAGCAGTGATGAGGGGTTAGGATACCAGCCCCAGCATTTT
TRBV4-1	TRBJ1-4	.	.	CASSVIRLAVEKLFF	TGCGCCAGCAGCGTTATTAGGCTGGCGGTGGAAAAACTGTTTTTT
TRBV5-6	TRBJ1-2	.	.	CASSLAGPYGYTF	TGTGCCAGCAGCTTGGCGGGGCCGTATGGCTACACCTTC
TRBV9	TRBJ1-5	.	.	CASSSREGQPQHF	TGTGCCAGCAGCTCCCGGGAGGGGCAGCCCCAGCATTTT
TRBV19	TRBJ1-2	.	.	CASSPRQARTGYTF	TGTGCCAGTAGTCCGCGACAGGCAAGGACGGGCTACACCTTC
TRBV9	TRBJ1-4	.	.	CASSVATGVAEKLFF	TGTGCCAGCAGCGTAGCTACGGGGGTCGCTGAAAAACTGTTTTTT